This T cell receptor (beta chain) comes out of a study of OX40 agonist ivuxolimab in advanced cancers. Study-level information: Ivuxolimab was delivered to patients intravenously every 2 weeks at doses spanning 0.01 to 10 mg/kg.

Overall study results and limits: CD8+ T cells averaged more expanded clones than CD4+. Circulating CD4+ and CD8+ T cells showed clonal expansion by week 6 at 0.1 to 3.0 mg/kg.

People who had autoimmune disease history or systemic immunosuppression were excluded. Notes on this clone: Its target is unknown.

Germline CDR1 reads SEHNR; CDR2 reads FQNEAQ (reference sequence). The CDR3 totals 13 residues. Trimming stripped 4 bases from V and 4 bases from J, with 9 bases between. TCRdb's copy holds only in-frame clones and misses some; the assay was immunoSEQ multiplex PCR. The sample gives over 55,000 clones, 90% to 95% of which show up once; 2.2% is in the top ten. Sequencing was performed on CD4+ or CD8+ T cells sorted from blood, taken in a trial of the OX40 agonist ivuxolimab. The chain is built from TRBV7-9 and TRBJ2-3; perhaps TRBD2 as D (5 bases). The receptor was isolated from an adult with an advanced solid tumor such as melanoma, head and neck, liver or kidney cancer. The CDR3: CASSSTAADTQYF. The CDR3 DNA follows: TGTGCCAGCAGCTCCACAGCGGCAGATACGCAGTATTTT.